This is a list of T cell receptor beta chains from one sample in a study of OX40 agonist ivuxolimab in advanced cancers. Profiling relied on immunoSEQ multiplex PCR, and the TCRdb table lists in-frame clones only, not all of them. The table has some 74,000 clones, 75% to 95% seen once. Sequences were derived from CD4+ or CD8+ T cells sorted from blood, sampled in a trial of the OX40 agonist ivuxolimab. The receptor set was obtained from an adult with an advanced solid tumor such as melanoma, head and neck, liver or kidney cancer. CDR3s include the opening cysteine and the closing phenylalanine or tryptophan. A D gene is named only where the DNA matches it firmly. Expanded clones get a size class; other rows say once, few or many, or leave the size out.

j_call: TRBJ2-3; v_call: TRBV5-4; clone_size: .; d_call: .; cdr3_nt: TGTGCCAGCAGCTTGGCGGGGACGCAGTATTTT; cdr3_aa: CASSLAGTQYF
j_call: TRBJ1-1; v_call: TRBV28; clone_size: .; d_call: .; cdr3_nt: TGTGCCAGCCGACTGCCGGGGGGAATGAACACTGAAGCTTTCTTT; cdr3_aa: CASRLPGGMNTEAFF
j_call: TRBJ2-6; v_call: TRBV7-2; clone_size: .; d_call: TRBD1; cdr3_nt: TGTGCCAGCAGTTGGACAGGTTCTGGGGCCAACGTCCTGACTTTC; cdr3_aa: CASSWTGSGANVLTF
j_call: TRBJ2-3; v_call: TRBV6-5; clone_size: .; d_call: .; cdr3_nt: TGTGCCAGCTGGAACACAGATACGCAGTATTTT; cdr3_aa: CASWNTDTQYF
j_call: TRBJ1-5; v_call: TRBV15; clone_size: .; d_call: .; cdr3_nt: TGTGCCACCAGAATCGGCGGGCAGGGGATTAGCAATCAGCCCCAGCATTTT; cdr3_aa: CATRIGGQGISNQPQHF
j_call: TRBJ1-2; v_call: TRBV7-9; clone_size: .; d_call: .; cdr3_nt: TGTGCCAGCAGCGTGACAGGTCATGCTGGCTACACCTTC; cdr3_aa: CASSVTGHAGYTF
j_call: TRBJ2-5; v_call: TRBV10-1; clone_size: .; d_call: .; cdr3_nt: TGCGCCAGCAGTGAGTCAACTCAAGAGACCCAGTACTTC; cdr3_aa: CASSESTQETQYF
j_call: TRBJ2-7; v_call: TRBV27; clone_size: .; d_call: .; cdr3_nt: TGTGCCAGCAGACCTGGGGGACGGATCCTTACCTACGAGCAGTACTTC; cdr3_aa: CASRPGGRILTYEQYF
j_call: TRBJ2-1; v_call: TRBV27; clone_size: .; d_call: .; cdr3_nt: TGTGCCAGCAGTTTCGCCCCCTTACGGTACAATGAGCAGTTCTTC; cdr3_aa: CASSFAPLRYNEQFF
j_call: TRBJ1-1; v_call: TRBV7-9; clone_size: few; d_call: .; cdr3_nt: TGTGCCAGCAGCTTATTAGGGGGGAACACTGAAGCTTTCTTT; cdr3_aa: CASSLLGGNTEAFF
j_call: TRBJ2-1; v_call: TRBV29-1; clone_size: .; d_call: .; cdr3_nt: TGCAGCGTCCAGCCGATATCCGGGGGAGTGGAGCAGTTCTTC; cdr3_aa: CSVQPISGGVEQFF
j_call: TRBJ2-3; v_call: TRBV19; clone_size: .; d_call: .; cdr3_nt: TGTGCCAGTAGTTCCAGGGCGGGGGATACGCAGTATTTT; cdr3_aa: CASSSRAGDTQYF
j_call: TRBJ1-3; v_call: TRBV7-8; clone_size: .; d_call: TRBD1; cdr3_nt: TGTGCCAGCACGACAGGGACCTCTGGAAACACCATATATTTT; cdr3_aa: CASTTGTSGNTIYF
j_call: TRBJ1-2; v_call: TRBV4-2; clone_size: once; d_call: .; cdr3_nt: TGTGCCAGCAGCCAAGGGGGACCGGACGCGGGCTATGGCTACACCTTC; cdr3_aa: CASSQGGPDAGYGYTF
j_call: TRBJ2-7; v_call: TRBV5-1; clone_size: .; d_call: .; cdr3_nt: TGCGCCAGCAGCTCTAGGCCTGCGACAGACGAGCAGTACTTC; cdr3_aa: CASSSRPATDEQYF
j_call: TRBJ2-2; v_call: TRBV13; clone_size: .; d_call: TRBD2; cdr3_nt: TGTGCCAGCAGCTACCCCGTGGGACTAGCGTCGACCGGGGAGCTGTTTTTT; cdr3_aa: CASSYPVGLASTGELFF
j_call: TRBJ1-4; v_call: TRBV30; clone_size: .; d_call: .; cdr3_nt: TGTGCCTGGGATGTCCTAATCGGCGAAAAACTGTTTTTT; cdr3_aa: CAWDVLIGEKLFF
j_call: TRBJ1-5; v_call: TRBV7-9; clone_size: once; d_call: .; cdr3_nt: TGTGCCAGCAGCTTTAATAGCAATCAGCCCCAGCATTTT; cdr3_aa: CASSFNSNQPQHF
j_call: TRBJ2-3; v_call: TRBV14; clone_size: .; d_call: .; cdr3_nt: TGTGCCAGCAGCCAAGTGGTTGCGTCAGGCACAGATACGCAGTATTTT; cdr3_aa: CASSQVVASGTDTQYF
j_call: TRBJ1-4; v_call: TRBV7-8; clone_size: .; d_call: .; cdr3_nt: TGTGCCAGCAGCCCTCAGGGGAAAGTAGGGGAAAAACTGTTTTTT; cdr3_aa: CASSPQGKVGEKLFF
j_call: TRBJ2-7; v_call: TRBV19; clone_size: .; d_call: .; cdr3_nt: TGTGCCAGTAGTATAGTCACAGCGCACCACCACGAGCAGTACTTC; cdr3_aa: CASSIVTAHHHEQYF
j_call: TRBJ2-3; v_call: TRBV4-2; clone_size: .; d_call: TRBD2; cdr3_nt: TGTGCCAGCAGCCAAGATGGGACTAGCGGGGGAACTAGCACAGATACGCAGTATTTT; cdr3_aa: CASSQDGTSGGTSTDTQYF
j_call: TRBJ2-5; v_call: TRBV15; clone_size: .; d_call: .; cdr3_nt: TGTGCCACCAGCAGAGCCGGCAGGGTCCAAGAGACCCAGTACTTC; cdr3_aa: CATSRAGRVQETQYF
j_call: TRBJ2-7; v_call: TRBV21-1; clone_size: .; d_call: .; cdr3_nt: TGTGCCAGCAGAGGACATTCCTACGAGCAGTACTTC; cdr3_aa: CASRGHSYEQYF
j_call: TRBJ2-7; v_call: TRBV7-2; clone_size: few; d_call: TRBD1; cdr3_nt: TGTGCCAGCAGCTTAAGGGGGCGCGGGGAGCAGTACTTC; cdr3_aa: CASSLRGRGEQYF
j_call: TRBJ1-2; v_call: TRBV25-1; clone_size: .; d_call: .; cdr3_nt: TGTGCCAGCAGTGAATCCCAGTGGATCGGGGGCTACACCTTC; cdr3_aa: CASSESQWIGGYTF
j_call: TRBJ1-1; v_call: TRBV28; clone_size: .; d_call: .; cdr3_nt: TGTGCCAGCAGCTGGGGGGGTTGGACTGAAGCTTTCTTT; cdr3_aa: CASSWGGWTEAFF
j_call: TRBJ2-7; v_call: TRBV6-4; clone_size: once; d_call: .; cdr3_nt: TGTGCCAGCAGTGACTCGCGCGCACCCCGGGACCCCAGCTCCTACGAGCAGTACTTC; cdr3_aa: CASSDSRAPRDPSSYEQYF
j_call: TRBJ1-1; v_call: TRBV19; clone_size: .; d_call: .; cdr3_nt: TGTGCCAGTAGTATAAAAAACACTGAAGCTTTCTTT; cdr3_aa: CASSIKNTEAFF
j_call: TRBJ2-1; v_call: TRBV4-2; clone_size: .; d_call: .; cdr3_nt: TGTGCCAGCAGCCAAGATTTAGTCCGGGAGCAGTTCTTC; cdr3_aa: CASSQDLVREQFF
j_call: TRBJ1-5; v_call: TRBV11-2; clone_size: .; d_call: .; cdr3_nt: TGTGCCAGCAGCTTACTCGGGCCAAGCCCCAATCAGCCCCAGCATTTT; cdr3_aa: CASSLLGPSPNQPQHF
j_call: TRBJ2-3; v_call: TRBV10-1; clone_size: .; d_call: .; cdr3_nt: TGCGCCAGCAGGCAGGGAGGCACAGATACGCAGTATTTT; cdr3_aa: CASRQGGTDTQYF
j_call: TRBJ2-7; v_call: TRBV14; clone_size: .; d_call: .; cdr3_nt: TGTGCCAGCAGCCAACTGGGGTTGAACGGGGCCGAGCAGTACTTC; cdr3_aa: CASSQLGLNGAEQYF
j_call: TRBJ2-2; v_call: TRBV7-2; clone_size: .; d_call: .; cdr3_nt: TGTGCCAGCAGCTTAGGCCAGATCACCGGGGAGCTGTTTTTT; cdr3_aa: CASSLGQITGELFF
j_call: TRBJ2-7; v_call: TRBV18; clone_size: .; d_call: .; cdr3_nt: TGTGCCAGCTCACCAGGGACGGCGTACGAGCAGTACTTC; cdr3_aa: CASSPGTAYEQYF
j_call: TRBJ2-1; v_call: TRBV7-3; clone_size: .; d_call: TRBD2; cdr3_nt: TGTGCCAGCAGCCGCGCTAGCGGGGGGTACAATGAGCAGTTCTTC; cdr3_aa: CASSRASGGYNEQFF
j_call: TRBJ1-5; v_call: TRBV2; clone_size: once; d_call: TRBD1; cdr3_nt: TGTGCCAGCAGTTCCCTGGGGGGGACAGACAATCAGCCCCAGCATTTT; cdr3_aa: CASSSLGGTDNQPQHF
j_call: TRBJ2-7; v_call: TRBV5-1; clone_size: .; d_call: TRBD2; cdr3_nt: TGCGCCAGCAGCTTGGTTCGGCGGGAGGTGGACGAGCAGTACTTC; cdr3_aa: CASSLVRREVDEQYF
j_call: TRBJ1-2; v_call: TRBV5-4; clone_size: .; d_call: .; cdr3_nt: TGTGCCAGCAGCTTGGGTGGCACCGACTATGGCTACACCTTC; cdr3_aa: CASSLGGTDYGYTF
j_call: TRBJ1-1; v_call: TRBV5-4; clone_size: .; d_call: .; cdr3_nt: TGTGCCAGCAGCTTGCAGGGACCCTCTGGGGAAGCTTTCTTT; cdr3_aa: CASSLQGPSGEAFF
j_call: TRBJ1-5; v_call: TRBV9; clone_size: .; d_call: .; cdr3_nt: TGTGCCAGCAGCGTAGGGGTAGATCCCGGGGATCAGCCCCAGCATTTT; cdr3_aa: CASSVGVDPGDQPQHF
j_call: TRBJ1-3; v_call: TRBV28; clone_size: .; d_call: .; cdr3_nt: TGTGCCAGCAGTTTCCCAGGGAAGTCGGGAAACACCATATATTTT; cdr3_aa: CASSFPGKSGNTIYF
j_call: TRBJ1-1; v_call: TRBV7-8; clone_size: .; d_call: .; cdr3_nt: TGTGCCAGCAGCTTGGACGGGAAGAAGGCTGAAGCTTTCTTT; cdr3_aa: CASSLDGKKAEAFF
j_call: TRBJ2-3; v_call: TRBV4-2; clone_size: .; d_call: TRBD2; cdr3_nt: TGTGCCAGCAGCCAAGACGGACTAGCCGGAGGCACAGATACGCAGTATTTT; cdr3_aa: CASSQDGLAGGTDTQYF
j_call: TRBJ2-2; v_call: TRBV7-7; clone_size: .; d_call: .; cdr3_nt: TGTGCTAGCAGCCCTACAACGAACACCGGGGAGCTGTTTTTT; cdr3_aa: CASSPTTNTGELFF
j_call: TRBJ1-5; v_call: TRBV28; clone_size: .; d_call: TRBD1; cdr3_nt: TGTGCCAGCAGTTTAGTTAGAGGGGGCGGTCAGCCCCAGCATTTT; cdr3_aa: CASSLVRGGGQPQHF
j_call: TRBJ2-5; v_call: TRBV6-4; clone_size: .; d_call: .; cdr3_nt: TGTGCCAGCAGCGGGAGCGTAGAGACCCAGTACTTC; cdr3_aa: CASSGSVETQYF
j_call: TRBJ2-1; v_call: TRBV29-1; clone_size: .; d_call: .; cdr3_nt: TGCAGCGTTGAGGGATATGAGCAGTTCTTC; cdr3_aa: CSVEGYEQFF
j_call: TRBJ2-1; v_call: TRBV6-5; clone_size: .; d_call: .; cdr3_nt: TGTGCCAGCAGTTACTCGCTAGCGAGGAATGAGCAGTTCTTC; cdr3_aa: CASSYSLARNEQFF
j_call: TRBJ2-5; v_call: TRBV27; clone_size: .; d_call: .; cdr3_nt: TGTGCCAGCAGTTTAATTGCAACCGTACAAGAGACCCAGTACTTC; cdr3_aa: CASSLIATVQETQYF
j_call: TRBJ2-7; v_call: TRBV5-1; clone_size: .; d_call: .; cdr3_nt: TGCGCCAGCAGCTCCGGACACAGCTCCTACGAGCAGTACTTC; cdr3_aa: CASSSGHSSYEQYF
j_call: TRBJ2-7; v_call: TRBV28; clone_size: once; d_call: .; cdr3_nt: TGTGCCAGCAGTTTGGGGGGCGGTTCCTACGAGCAGTACTTC; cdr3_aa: CASSLGGGSYEQYF
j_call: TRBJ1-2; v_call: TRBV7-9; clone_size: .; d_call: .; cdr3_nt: TGTGCCAGCAGCTTAGGTAGGAGCAGAACCTCCTATGGCTACACCTTC; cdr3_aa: CASSLGRSRTSYGYTF
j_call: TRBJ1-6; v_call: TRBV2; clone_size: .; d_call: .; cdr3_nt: TGTGCCAGCAGTGATACCGTTCGAGGGACGGATTCACCCCTCCACTTT; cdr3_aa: CASSDTVRGTDSPLHF
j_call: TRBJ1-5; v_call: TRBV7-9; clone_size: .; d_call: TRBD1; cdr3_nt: TGTGCCAGCAGCCCACAGGGGGCGGGCAATCAGCCCCAGCATTTT; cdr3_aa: CASSPQGAGNQPQHF